These 22 T cell receptor beta chains were all obtained from the same sample, sequenced in a study of cytomegalovirus exposure and HLA in healthy donors. With 60 Vbeta and 13 Jbeta primers, the PCR was carried out. TCRdb keeps only in-frame clones here, not all; method: immunoSEQ multiplex PCR. Among tens of thousands of clones, about 68% were seen once, and the ten largest hold around 6.9%. Sequencing was performed on PBMCs. The receptor source for this set is a woman aged 45 to 65 in good health and CMV-seropositive.

The chain links TRBV9 to TRBJ1-2; TRBD1 might be the D (5 bases). Trimming removed 4 bases at V and 2 bases at J, with 15 bases between. Germline-derived CDR1 and CDR2 are SGDLS and YYNGEE. The CDR3 length is 15 residues. In nucleotides, the CDR3 is TGTGCCAGCAGCCCCCCGGGAGGGGCGAACTATGGCTACACCTTC. Translation: CASSPPGGANYGYTF.

The genes are TRBV23-1 and TRBJ1-5, with D unresolved. TRBV23-1 is recorded as an ORF, its role being uncertain. V dropped 4 bases and J dropped 3 bases, with 10 bases sitting between them. This CDR3 contains 14 residues. The CDR3: CASSREQHNQPQHF. The DNA of the CDR3 is TGCGCCAGCAGTCGGGAGCAACACAATCAGCCCCAGCATTTT.

This clone was observed a few times. The chain is built from TRBV5-4 and TRBJ1-1; TRBD1 agrees at 9 bases. CDR3 size: 15 residues. The ends lost 3 bases at V and 0 bases at J; junction bases unmatched: 3. CDR1 is SGHNT and CDR2 is YYREEE in the germline V gene (reference sequence). CDR3 loop: CASSSGTGLNTEAFF. CDR3 in DNA: TGTGCCAGCAGCTCCGGGACAGGGTTGAACACTGAAGCTTTCTTT.

The chain is built from TRBV7-9 and TRBJ1-2, with D possibly matching TRBD1 (6 bases). CDR1 is SEHNR, CDR2 FQNEAQ, per germline (reference sequence). V was cut by 4 bases and J by 8 bases, with 14 bases left in between. The CDR3 spans 13 residues. The CDR3 region has the DNA TGTGCCAGCAGCTGGGGGACAATCAACGGCTACACCTTC. This sequence encodes CASSWGTINGYTF.

The genes are TRBV7-9 and TRBJ1-1; D possibly corresponds to TRBD1 (6 bases). The CDR3 has 13 amino acids. The V end was cut by 0 bases, the J end by 7 bases, with 9 bases between. In germline, CDR1 is SEHNR, CDR2 FQNEAQ (reference sequence). The CDR3 region has the DNA TGTGCCAGCAGCTTAGCAGGCAGGGGTGAAGCTTTCTTT. Its translation: CASSLAGRGEAFF.

The chain couples TRBV4-1 to TRBJ1-2; 10 bases match TRBD1. The V gene's germline CDR1 is MGHRA and CDR2 YSYEKL. Losses at the gene ends were 4 bases for V and 3 bases for J; bases not matched to a gene: 5. The CDR3 contains 15 residues. The CDR3 DNA follows: TGCGCCAGCAGCCCGACGGGGACAGGGGACTATGGCTACACCTTC. This sequence encodes CASSPTGTGDYGYTF.

This chain uses TRBV9 with TRBJ2-3; D might be TRBD1 (5 bases). This CDR3 comprises 16 residues. CDR1 is SGDLS and CDR2 is YYNGEE in the germline V gene. V was pared by 0 bases and J by 6 bases, with 17 bases between. This CDR3 is CASSVGFRDGADTQYF. DNA of the CDR3: TGTGCCAGCAGCGTAGGTTTTCGCGATGGGGCCGATACGCAGTATTTT.

V gene TRBV5-1 combines with J gene TRBJ1-1; 8 bases agree with TRBD1. The CDR3 is 14 residues long. The V gene's germline CDR1 is SGHRS and CDR2 YFSETQ. With V trimmed by 4 bases and J by 1 base, 3 bases remained unmatched. The CDR3 protein is CASSHGTGNTEAFF. DNA for the CDR3: TGCGCCAGCAGCCACGGGACAGGGAACACTGAAGCTTTCTTT.

Sample share makes this clone medium-sized (0.01 to 0.1%). V is TRBV2 and J is TRBJ1-1, with D tentatively TRBD1 (5 bases). The CDR3 consists of 14 residues. Trimming cost V 6 bases and J 2 bases, with 13 bases left between them. The germline V gene encodes CDR1 SNHLY and CDR2 FYNNEI. CDR3 sequence: CASRVQAANTEAFF. The DNA of the CDR3 is TGTGCCAGCAGGGTACAGGCGGCAAACACTGAAGCTTTCTTT.

V usage is TRBV18 and J usage is TRBJ2-7; TRBD2 matches 9 bases. CDR3 length equals 15 residues. Germline lookup yields CDR1 KGHSH and CDR2 LQKENI. V gave up 5 bases and J gave up 3 bases; unmatched junction bases: 8. CDR3 nucleotides: TGTGCCAGCTCAGTGTCTAGCGGGGCCCGCTACGAGCAGTACTTC. It encodes CASSVSSGARYEQYF.

The gene calls are TRBV6-6 and TRBJ1-2; D perhaps matches TRBD1 (6 bases). Trimming took 2 bases from V and 3 from J, leaving 13 bases between them. The germline CDR1 and CDR2 sequences are MNHNY and SVGAGI (reference sequence). The CDR3 runs 15 residues. The CDR3, as DNA: TGTGCCAGCAGTTACACCGAATGGACAGACTATGGCTACACCTTC. Its translation is CASSYTEWTDYGYTF.

V and J are TRBV5-1 and TRBJ2-2; D remains ambiguous. Trimming cost V 4 bases and J 6 bases, with 4 bases left between them. There are 11 residues in the CDR3. Germline CDR1 and CDR2: SGHRS and YFSETQ. This CDR3 reads CASSEAGELFF. The CDR3 bases are TGCGCCAGCAGCGAGGCCGGGGAGCTGTTTTTT.

The chain has TRBV13 and TRBJ2-7; 11 nucleotides agree with TRBD2. V lost 2 bases, J lost 1 base, and 4 bases stayed unmatched. Germline CDR1 is PRHDT and CDR2 is FYEKMQ (reference sequence). The CDR3 is made up of 16 amino acids. The CDR3 loop is CASSLTSSGGSYEQYF. In DNA, the CDR3 is TGTGCCAGCAGCTTAACCTCTAGCGGGGGGTCCTACGAGCAGTACTTC.

The chain links TRBV10-3 to TRBJ2-5; 8 bases match TRBD2. This CDR3 spans 16 amino acids. From germline, CDR1 is ENHRY and CDR2 SYGVKD. The J segment lost 5 bases and the V segment lost 0 bases, leaving 8 bases of the junction unmatched. The CDR3 spells CAISESTGLVGETQYF. The CDR3 DNA reads TGTGCCATCAGTGAGTCGACGGGACTAGTAGGGGAGACCCAGTACTTC.

This chain connects TRBV21-1 to TRBJ2-2; no DNA check was done on the table's D call, TRBD1. TRBV21-1 is flagged as a pseudogene. CDR3 length: 18 amino acids. CDR3 bases: TGTGCCAGCAGCAATCTGGGACAGGGCTGGGCGAACACCGGGGAGCTGTTTTTT. Translating it yields CASSNLGQGWANTGELFF.

J is TRBJ2-2 and V is TRBV9; perhaps TRBD2 as D (8 bases). The V gene lost 3 bases and the J gene lost 5 bases, with 23 bases spanning the gap. Germline V gene data show CDR1 as SGDLS and CDR2 as YYNGEE. The CDR3 is 18 residues long. CDR3 sequence (DNA): TGTGCCAGCAGCGAGGGGGCGTCGGGGGGGCCGGAAACCGGGGAGCTGTTTTTT. It yields the protein CASSEGASGGPETGELFF.

The CDR3 here is CAISEFWTSGSMDTQYF. CDR3 bases: TGTGCCATCAGTGAGTTCTGGACTAGCGGGAGTATGGATACGCAGTATTTT. The V gene is TRBV10-3, the J gene TRBJ2-3; 13 bases are a match to TRBD2. The CDR3 contains 17 residues. The J segment lost 6 bases and the V segment lost 1 base, leaving 7 bases of the junction unmatched. CDR1 is ENHRY, CDR2 SYGVKD, per germline.

The chain is built from TRBV15 and TRBJ2-1; 7 bases are a match to TRBD2. The V gene's germline CDR1 is LNHNV and CDR2 YYDKDF (reference sequence). CDR3 length: 15 residues. J lost 4 bases, V lost 1 base, and 4 bases had no gene match. CDR3 nucleotides: TGTGCCACCAGCAGAGGGGGGGGGACTTACAATGAGCAGTTCTTC. The encoded protein is CATSRGGGTYNEQFF.

The V and J genes are TRBV6-1 and TRBJ2-5, with 9 bases identical to TRBD1. The end of the DNA aligns better with TRBJ2-7, so the J call may be wrong. Germline loops: CDR1 MNHNS, CDR2 SASEGT. The CDR3 loop spans 13 amino acids. CDR3 bases: TGTGCCAGCACAGGACAGGGGAACTACGAGCAGTACTTC. This translates into CASTGQGNYEQYF.

The chain uses TRBV10-3 and TRBJ2-5, with 8 bases matching TRBD2. This CDR3 comprises 15 residues. After removal of 3 bases from V and 0 bases from J, the junction contained 3 bases not matched to a gene. Germline V gives CDR1 ENHRY, CDR2 SYGVKD. CDR3 bases: TGTGCCATCAGTGATGCAGCGGGAGACCAAGAGACCCAGTACTTC. As protein: CAISDAAGDQETQYF.

The V gene is TRBV19, the J gene TRBJ1-1, with 7 positions matching TRBD1. Germline CDR1 reads LNHDA; CDR2 reads SQIVND (reference sequence). Trimming at V came to 3 bases and at J to 7 bases, leaving 11 bases not matched to a gene. The CDR3 has 15 amino acids. CDR3 region: CASSITGDGRGEAFF. DNA for the CDR3: TGTGCCAGTAGTATTACAGGGGACGGCAGGGGTGAAGCTTTCTTT.

V gene TRBV10-2 combines with J gene TRBJ2-5; 13 nucleotides match TRBD2. The DNA end is a closer match to TRBJ2-7, so the J assignment may be wrong. The CDR3 sequence is 15 residues long. Germline CDR1 reads WSHSY; CDR2 reads SAAADI. The DNA for the CDR3 is TGCGCCAGCAGTATGACTAGCGGGGGGTCCTACGAGCAGTACTTC. It translates to CASSMTSGGSYEQYF.